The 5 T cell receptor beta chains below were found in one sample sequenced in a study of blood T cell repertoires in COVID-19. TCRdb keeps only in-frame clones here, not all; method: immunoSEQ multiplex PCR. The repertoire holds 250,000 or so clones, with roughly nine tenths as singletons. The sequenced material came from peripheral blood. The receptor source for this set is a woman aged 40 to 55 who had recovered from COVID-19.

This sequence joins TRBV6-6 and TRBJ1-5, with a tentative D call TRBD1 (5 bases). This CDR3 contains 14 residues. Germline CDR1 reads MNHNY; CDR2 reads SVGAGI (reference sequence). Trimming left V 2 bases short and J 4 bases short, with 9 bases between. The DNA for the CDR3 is TGTGCCAGCAGTTACGATTCAGGGAATCAGCCCCAGCATTTT. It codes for CASSYDSGNQPQHF.

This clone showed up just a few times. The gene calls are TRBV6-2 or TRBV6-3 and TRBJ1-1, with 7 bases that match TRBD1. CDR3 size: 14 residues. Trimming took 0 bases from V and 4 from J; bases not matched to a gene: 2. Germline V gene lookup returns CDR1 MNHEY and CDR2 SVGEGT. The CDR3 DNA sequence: TGTGCCAGCAGTTACTCAACAGGGGCCACTGAAGCTTTCTTT. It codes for CASSYSTGATEAFF.

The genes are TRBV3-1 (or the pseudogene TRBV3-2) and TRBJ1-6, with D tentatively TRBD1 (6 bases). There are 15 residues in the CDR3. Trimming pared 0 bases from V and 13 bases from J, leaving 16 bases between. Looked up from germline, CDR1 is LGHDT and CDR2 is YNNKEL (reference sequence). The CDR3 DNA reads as TGTGCCAGCAGCCAAGATGCGACAGGTTCTAATCCCCTCCACTTT. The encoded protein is CASSQDATGSNPLHF.

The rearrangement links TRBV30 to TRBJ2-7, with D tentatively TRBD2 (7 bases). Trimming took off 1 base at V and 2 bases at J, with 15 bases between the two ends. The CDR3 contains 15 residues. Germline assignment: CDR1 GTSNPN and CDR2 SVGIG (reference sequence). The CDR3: CAWSGLGGRAYEQYF. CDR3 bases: TGTGCCTGGAGTGGTTTGGGGGGGCGGGCCTACGAGCAGTACTTC.

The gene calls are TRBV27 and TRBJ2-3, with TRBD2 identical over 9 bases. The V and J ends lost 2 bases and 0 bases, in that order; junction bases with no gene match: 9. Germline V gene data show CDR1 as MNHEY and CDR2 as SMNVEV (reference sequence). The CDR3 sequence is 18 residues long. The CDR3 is CASSLDSGGRFSTDTQYF. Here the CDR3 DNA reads TGTGCCAGCAGTTTAGATAGCGGGGGCCGGTTTAGCACAGATACGCAGTATTTT.